This TCR beta chain comes out of a study of blood T cell repertoires in COVID-19. Study background: The United States, Italy and Spain were the sources of the acute and convalescent COVID-19 samples. PBMCs, B-cell-depleted T cells, or T cells were the source of the cDNA or gDNA that made up the material.

V lost 4 bases, J lost 1 base, and 14 bases lay in between. Germline CDR1 SGHTS, CDR2 YDEGEE. The CDR3 runs 15 residues. Per the authors' pipeline: The authors estimated nucleated cell counts from reference gene primer amplification. Some clones are missing from TCRdb's copy, which holds only in-frame ones; the method was immunoSEQ multiplex PCR. D and trimming were read from the DNA, whereas the V and J calls and clone size are those reported in that table. The profile covers roughly 290,000 clones, with more than 75% appearing a single time and 7.8% taken by the ten largest. This clonotype was obtained from a woman aged 45-65 years who had recovered from COVID-19. Sequencing was done on a sample of peripheral blood. V and J are TRBV5-8 and TRBJ2-5, with D possibly being TRBD2 (6 bases). The chain's CDR3 is CASSKGHGGQETQYF. CDR3 sequence (DNA): TGTGCCAGCAGCAAAGGGCACGGGGGCCAAGAGACCCAGTACTTC.